The entry that follows covers one TCR beta chain sequence. The data stem from a study of CD8 T cells in ankylosing spondylitis. The CDR3 sequence is 11 residues long. Deletions cut 8 bases from V and 4 bases from J, with 7 bases between. CDR1 is MNHEY, CDR2 SVGAGI, per germline. TCRdb passed the 5' RACE reads through MiXCR, listing each CDR3 protein once. Seen here are 250,000 to 350,000 distinct CDR3 sequences, over 15% observed once, and the top ten hold 7.5% to 9%. The sequence derives from a male donor with ankylosing spondylitis or in good health (not recorded which). The chain couples TRBV6-5 to TRBJ2-3; D is unclear. The specimen sequenced was blood, either unsorted or a sorted T cell fraction (not recorded which). CDR3 DNA sequence: TGTGCCAGCTCGTGGTCAGATACGCAGTATTTT. This translates into CASSWSDTQYF.